This T cell receptor (beta chain) emerged from a study of identical twins. Study conclusions and caveats: Twins shared beta out-of-frame sequences in excess, but this excess was weaker. Carriage of fewer insertions was seen in abundant cord blood beta clonotypes, whereas memory repertoires showed none. Conclusions were drawn cross-sectionally by statistical analysis, without following the same donors.

TCRdb independently ran MiXCR on the 5' RACE reads; one entry per CDR3 protein. The table records approximately 1.8 million distinct CDR3 sequences, more than 30% of them present only once. To note about this clonotype: Its antigen is not identified.

CDR1 is LGHNA and CDR2 is YNFKEQ in the germline V gene. The ends were cut back, 3 bases at V and 3 bases at J, with 15 bases in the middle. The CDR3 has 15 amino acids. With no exceptions, donors were healthy Caucasians. This chain links TRBV4-2 with TRBJ2-7; the D gene is possibly TRBD2 (5 bases). This sequence was found in a newborn girl in good health. Sequencing was performed on cord blood. The CDR3 nucleotides read TGTGCCAGCAGCCATCCTTCTCCGGGGAACTACGAGCAGTACTTC. Encoded protein: CASSHPSPGNYEQYF.